The clone carrying this T cell receptor beta chain was seen repeatedly, ten times or more. Its antigen is not identified. The germline V gene encodes CDR1 SGDLS and CDR2 YYNGEE. Trimming cost V 0 bases and J 2 bases; bases outside gene matches: 3. This CDR3 contains 16 residues. The sample belongs to a study of T-cell reconstitution after alpha-beta-depleted transplantation in children. Researchers prepared the TCRbeta library using unique molecular identifiers, the study reports. TCRdb analysed the PCR reads with MiXCR anew, one entry per CDR3 protein. The data show 490,000 or so distinct CDR3 sequences, approximately 10% seen once. General study results and limits: Once a year had passed after transplant, T-cell counts and diversity came mostly from newly produced T cells.

The TCR comes from a child younger than 10 with inherited bone marrow failure, due to receive a stem cell transplant. This specimen was PBMCs, taken before TCRalphabeta/CD19-depleted stem cell transplant. The rearrangement joins TRBV9 to TRBJ2-1, with 9 bases fitting TRBD2. The CDR3 protein is CASSVGGGGAYNEQFF. DNA of the CDR3: TGTGCCAGCAGCGTAGGAGGCGGGGGGGCCTACAATGAGCAGTTCTTC.